These 13 T cell receptor beta chains were all obtained from the same sample, sequenced in a study of cytomegalovirus exposure and HLA in healthy donors. PCR employed 60 Vbeta and 13 Jbeta primers. The repertoire was sequenced with immunoSEQ multiplex PCR; TCRdb's copy has only in-frame clones and lacks some. The sample records 100,000 to 120,000 clones, around 72% being singletons. The sequenced sample consisted of PBMCs. These receptor sequences come from a male donor in good health and CMV-seronegative.

J is TRBJ2-7 and V is TRBV29-1, with 9 bases fitting TRBD2. Trimming cost V 4 bases and J 2 bases; bases outside gene matches: 12. Germline loops: CDR1 SQVTM, CDR2 ANQGSEA. CDR3 length: 16 residues. The DNA for the CDR3 is TGCAGCGTTGTATCAGCGGGAGGAGTCTTCGCCTACGAGCAGTACTTC. It translates to CSVVSAGGVFAYEQYF.

V usage is TRBV28 and J usage is TRBJ1-2; D gene unclear. CDR1 MDHEN and CDR2 SYDVKM come from the germline V gene. The CDR3 spans 11 residues. Trimming took 4 bases from V and 7 from J, leaving 7 bases between them. As DNA, the CDR3 is TGTGCCAGCAGTTCTCCCAGTGGCTACACCTTC. It translates to CASSSPSGYTF.

The rearrangement uses TRBV5-1 and TRBJ2-2; 8 positions match TRBD2. The CDR3 is 15 amino acids. The V gene end was trimmed by 2 bases and the J gene end by 3 bases; junction bases not matched to a gene: 3. Germline V CDR1 and CDR2: SGHRS, YFSETQ. The CDR3 reads CASSLAGDHTGELFF. The CDR3 coding sequence is TGCGCCAGCAGCTTAGCGGGAGACCACACCGGGGAGCTGTTTTTT.

V is TRBV7-2 and J is TRBJ1-3, with unresolved D. V lost 5 bases to trimming and J lost 0 bases, with 20 bases between them. The CDR3 extends over 18 amino acids. Germline V CDR1 and CDR2: SGHTA, FQGNSA. The CDR3 protein is CASSHTNVPSSSGNTIYF. In nucleotides, the CDR3 is TGTGCCAGCAGCCATACAAATGTTCCGTCAAGCTCTGGAAACACCATATATTTT.

This rearrangement joins TRBV5-4 to TRBJ2-7; TRBD2 aligns across 13 bases. Germline V gene sequence: CDR1 SGHNT, CDR2 YYREEE (reference sequence). The V segment lost 4 bases and the J segment 3 bases; nucleotides outside the gene matches: 7. This CDR3 contains 16 residues. CDR3 bases: TGTGCCAGCAGCGATAAGCGACTAGCGGGAGGCTACGAGCAGTACTTC. Residues: CASSDKRLAGGYEQYF.

V and J are TRBV7-2 and TRBJ2-7; a weak D match, TRBD1 (5 bases). The germline V gene has CDR1 SGHTA and CDR2 FQGNSA. The CDR3 covers 13 residues. Trimming cost V 2 bases and J 1 base, with 6 bases left between them. The CDR3 DNA follows: TGTGCCAGCAGCTTAAAGGGGTCCTACGAGCAGTACTTC. This sequence encodes CASSLKGSYEQYF.

The chain joins TRBV5-3 to TRBJ2-7; 9 positions match TRBD1. TRBV5-3 is annotated as an ORF whose role is uncertain. The V segment lost 4 bases and the J segment 4 bases; nucleotides outside the gene matches: 18. The length of the CDR3 is 18 residues. For the CDR3, the DNA is TGTGCCAGAAGCCCCCTGGGACAGGGTTTTTTGATCGCTTACGAGCAGTACTTC. Residues: CARSPLGQGFLIAYEQYF.

CDR3 loop: CSHSGRPLTDTQYF. The CDR3 coding sequence is TGCAGTCACAGCGGGAGACCTCTTACAGATACGCAGTATTTT. This chain uses TRBV29-1 with TRBJ2-3; 8 nucleotides line up with TRBD2. Per the germline V gene, CDR1 is SQVTM and CDR2 is ANQGSEA. CDR3 length: 14 residues.

The chain links TRBV2 to TRBJ2-7; 9 bases align to TRBD2. Unmatched junction bases numbered 9, after V lost 11 bases and J lost 1 base. Per the germline V gene, CDR1 is SNHLY and CDR2 is FYNNEI. The CDR3 spans 14 residues. The CDR3 here is CAGQREALSYEQYF. The DNA of the CDR3 is TGTGCCGGTCAGCGGGAGGCCTTATCCTACGAGCAGTACTTC.

This clone was found a few times. The genes are TRBV19 and TRBJ2-6; unclear D gene. Germline values: CDR1 LNHDA, CDR2 SQIVND (reference sequence). The CDR3 is 16 amino acids. V lost 3 bases, J lost 2 bases, and 11 bases lay in between. CDR3 amino acids: CASSMGQPAGANVLTF. DNA for the CDR3: TGTGCCAGTAGTATGGGCCAGCCTGCTGGGGCCAACGTCCTGACTTTC.

This clone came up a few times. The chain's CDR3 is CASSQRQGPFSGNTIYF. The CDR3 DNA reads as TGTGCCAGCAGCCAGAGACAGGGCCCCTTCTCTGGAAACACCATATATTTT. The chain uses TRBV14 and TRBJ1-3; TRBD1 matches at 7 bases. CDR3 length: 17 residues. Germline lookup yields CDR1 SGHDN and CDR2 FVKESK. V was clipped by 3 bases and J by 0 bases; unmatched bases: 8.

The chain joins TRBV5-1 to TRBJ2-3, with a weak D call TRBD1 (6 bases). The V gene's germline CDR1 is SGHRS and CDR2 YFSETQ. The CDR3 consists of 16 residues. V was shortened by 3 bases and J by 1 base, with 15 bases between the two germline ends. Here the CDR3 reads CASSSEDRSRTDTQYF. The CDR3 coding sequence is TGCGCCAGCAGCTCGGAAGACAGGTCACGCACAGATACGCAGTATTTT. The full variable domain, completed using reference TRBV5-1 and TRBJ2-3, is KAGVTQTPRYLIKTRGQQVTLSCSPISGHRSVSWYQQTPGQGLQFLFEYFSETQRNKGNFPGRFSGRQFSNSRSEMNVSTLELGDSALYLCASSSEDRSRTDTQYFGPGTRLTVL.

This chain joins TRBV5-1 and TRBJ2-3, with 7 nucleotides matching TRBD1. This CDR3 has 15 residues. The V and J ends lost 4 bases and 3 bases, in that order; junction bases with no gene match: 8. CDR1 is SGHRS, CDR2 YFSETQ, per germline. CDR3 nucleotides: TGCGCCAGCAGCCCTCAGGGACAGTTAACAGATACGCAGTATTTT. Encoded protein: CASSPQGQLTDTQYF.